Sequencing of this T cell receptor beta chain was carried out in a study of T cell responses to AZD1222 COVID-19 vaccine. Study observations and caveats: Repertoires in all cases were sampled only once the peak T cell response had passed. Across spike, vaccine-associated CD4 TCRs were found, dominant at 160-218 and 743-854.

The repertoire was sequenced with immunoSEQ multiplex PCR; TCRdb's copy has only in-frame clones and lacks some. The sample yields around 78,000 clones, around 90% seen once. The CDR3 is 14 residues long. This clone was recorded only once. Its antigen remains unidentified. Material: peripheral blood, obtained on day 0 of AZD1222 vaccination. This TCR derives from an adult in good health. This sequence joins TRBV12-2 and TRBJ2-2. TRBV12-2 is a pseudogene locus. Here the CDR3 reads CASPSKTTDGELFF. The CDR3 DNA is TGTGCAAGTCCCTCTAAGACCACCGACGGGGAGCTGTTTTTT.